The 8 T cell receptor beta chains in this list originate from one sample, sequenced in a study of spatial heterogeneity in lung cancer. TCRdb re-called the 5' RACE reads through MiXCR, storing one row per CDR3 protein. The sample holds 10,000 to 15,000 distinct CDR3 sequences, around 4% seen once. Specified time point: sample taken at primary tumor resection. Whole RNA was taken from tumor, nontumor lung or frozen PBMC; it was then sequenced unsorted. The starting material was PBMCs, obtained at surgery. These receptor sequences come from a male donor with early-stage non-small cell lung cancer.

This clonotype was observed at least ten times. Within a library made for alpha chains, this beta chain is off target, and its count is uninformative. This chain joins TRBV20-1 and TRBJ2-7, with TRBD1 matching over 11 bases. The CDR3 runs 13 residues. The J segment lost 6 bases and the V segment lost 6 bases, leaving 7 bases of the junction unmatched. CDR1 is DFQATT and CDR2 is SNEGSKA in the germline V gene (reference sequence). CDR3 sequence reads: CSAPGQGAAEQYF. CDR3 coding DNA: TGCAGTGCCCCTGGACAGGGGGCGGCCGAGCAGTACTTC.

Worth noting for this clonotype: This beta chain is a stray sequence in a library constructed for alpha chains; its clone size is not meaningful. The chain uses TRBV12-3 or TRBV12-4 and TRBJ2-7; D might be TRBD1 or TRBD2, each matching 5 bases. CDR3 length equals 13 residues. V was trimmed by 4 bases and J by 3 bases, leaving 10 bases between them. CDR3 in DNA: TGTGCCAGCAGTTCACGGGGCCTCTACGAGCAGTACTTC. Its translation is CASSSRGLYEQYF.

Turning to this clonotype: This beta chain slipped into a library made for alpha chains as a stray read, so its size is not meaningful. V is TRBV7-2 and J is TRBJ2-5, with TRBD2 matching over 9 bases. There are 16 residues in the CDR3. Germline values: CDR1 SGHTA, CDR2 FQGNSA. V gave up 2 bases and J gave up 0 bases; unmatched junction bases: 4. This chain's CDR3 is CASSLRASGDQETQYF. DNA for the CDR3: TGTGCCAGCAGCTTAAGGGCTAGCGGGGACCAAGAGACCCAGTACTTC.

This clonotype occurred many times. Since it is a stray read in a library aimed at alpha chains, this beta chain has a size that is not meaningful. The gene calls are TRBV5-6 and TRBJ2-1, with 8 positions matching TRBD1. CDR1 and CDR2 (germline): SGHDT, YYEEEE. This CDR3 comprises 14 residues. The V gene end was trimmed by 3 bases and the J gene end by 4 bases; junction bases not matched to a gene: 3. The CDR3: CASSSGTGYNEQFF. CDR3 in DNA: TGTGCCAGCAGCTCCGGGACAGGATACAATGAGCAGTTCTTC.

This clonotype has at least ten counts. For a library built for alpha chains, this beta chain is a stray read; little rests on its size. V is TRBV6-1 and J is TRBJ2-5; 8 bases match TRBD1. The CDR3 contains 15 residues. With V trimmed by 8 bases and J by 2 bases, 10 bases remained unmatched. Germline assignment: CDR1 MNHNS and CDR2 SASEGT. The CDR3 spells CASCRGQGAQETQYF. The CDR3, as DNA: TGTGCCAGCTGCCGGGGGCAGGGGGCTCAAGAGACCCAGTACTTC.

In its sample, this clonotype was seen many times. For a library built for alpha chains, this beta chain is a stray read; little rests on its size. This sequence joins TRBV20-1 and TRBJ2-7; 8 bases are shared with TRBD1. The CDR3 is 13 residues long. With V trimmed by 4 bases and J by 2 bases, 4 bases remained unmatched. The germline V gene has CDR1 DFQATT and CDR2 SNEGSKA (reference sequence). CDR3 protein: CSAKRQGTYEQYF. CDR3 bases: TGCAGTGCTAAAAGACAGGGGACCTACGAGCAGTACTTC.

This clonotype came up many times. This beta chain is an unintended read in a library built for alpha chains; its size means little. The chain uses TRBV27 and TRBJ2-5; D is tentatively TRBD1 or TRBD2 (5 bases each). The CDR3 length is 15 residues. Germline lookup yields CDR1 MNHEY and CDR2 SMNVEV (reference sequence). With 2 bases removed from V and 1 base from J, the gap between germline ends came to 11 bases. This CDR3 reads CASSLAPGTQETQYF. The CDR3 nucleotides read TGTGCCAGCAGTTTAGCCCCCGGGACCCAAGAGACCCAGTACTTC.

This clonotype occurred many times. This beta chain was picked up by a library intended for alpha chains and is off target, so its count carries little meaning. The V call is TRBV5-1, the J call TRBJ2-7; 13 positions agree with TRBD2. After removal of 2 bases from V and 6 bases from J, the junction contained 2 bases not matched to a gene. CDR3 length: 14 residues. In germline, CDR1 is SGHRS, CDR2 YFSETQ. The CDR3, as DNA: TGCGCCAGCAGCTTACTAGCGGGAGGGGCCGAGCAGTACTTC. Translated, it gives CASSLLAGGAEQYF. Looking up the rest from reference TRBV5-1 and TRBJ2-7 gives the full variable domain: KAGVTQTPRYLIKTRGQQVTLSCSPISGHRSVSWYQQTPGQGLQFLFEYFSETQRNKGNFPGRFSGRQFSNSRSEMNVSTLELGDSALYLCASSLLAGGAEQYFGPGTRLTVT.